These T cell receptor beta chains were read from a single sample in a study of response to subunit inactivated influenza vaccine. TCRdb re-called the RT-PCR reads with MiXCR, one entry per CDR3 protein. The sample contains roughly 500,000 distinct CDR3 sequences, 15% to 20% of which appear only once. This sample comprised CD4+ T cells sorted from PBMCs, obtained less than 30 months after vaccination. These receptors were collected from a man in his fifties or sixties who received an inactivated influenza vaccine. CDR3s include the opening cysteine and the closing phenylalanine or tryptophan. Fields, in order: J gene, D gene, clone size, V gene, CDR3 DNA, CDR3 protein. A D gene is named only where the DNA matches it firmly. Size is stated for part of the rows, as once, few or many counts, or as a class when the clone is expanded.

TRBJ2-1 | TRBD2 | . | TRBV4-3 | TGCGCCAGCAGCCAAGATCTGCTAGCGGGAGGTGTTTCGTACAATGAGCAGTTCTTC | CASSQDLLAGGVSYNEQFF
TRBJ2-7 | TRBD2 | . | TRBV20-1 | TGCAGTGTTAGCGGGAGTTCCTACGAGCAGTACTTC | CSVSGSSYEQYF
TRBJ2-5 | TRBD2 | many | TRBV6-5 | TGTGCCAGCAGCAGCGGGATAGAGACCCAGTACTTC | CASSSGIETQYF
TRBJ2-1 | . | . | TRBV27 | TGTGCCAGCAGTGCCGGGAATGAGCAGTTCTTC | CASSAGNEQFF
TRBJ2-3 | TRBD1 | many | TRBV10-3 | TGTGCCATCAAGGGACAGGGGGCCACAGATACGCAGTATTTT | CAIKGQGATDTQYF
TRBJ2-1 | . | . | TRBV6-1 | TGTGCCAGCAGTGGTCTAGCGAACCAGGGTTTCTTC | CASSGLANQGFF
TRBJ1-2 | . | few | TRBV12-3/TRBV12-4 | TGTGCCAGCAGTTCCGGGAACCTCCCCTATGGCTACACCTTC | CASSSGNLPYGYTF
TRBJ2-7 | TRBD1 | . | TRBV4-2 | TGTGCCAGCAGCCAAGAACAGGGGCCCAGCTCCTACGAGCAGTACTTC | CASSQEQGPSSYEQYF
TRBJ2-1 | TRBD1 | . | TRBV3-1 | TGTGCCAGCAGCGCAGTAAACCGGGACAGGGTATACAATGAGCAGTTCTTC | CASSAVNRDRVYNEQFF
TRBJ2-1 | . | . | TRBV15 | TGTGCCACCAGGGTGGACATCGCCTACAATGAGCAGTTCTTC | CATRVDIAYNEQFF
TRBJ2-7 | . | few | TRBV6-2/TRBV6-3 | TGTGCCAGCAAACTGTTGAGAAACGAGCAGTACTTC | CASKLLRNEQYF
TRBJ1-2 | . | . | TRBV24-1 | TGTGCCACCAGTGAAGGACGGAGCTATGGCTACACCTTC | CATSEGRSYGYTF
TRBJ2-2 | . | few | TRBV5-6 | TGTGCCAGCAGAGCGACTGGACTATCCTCGAACACCGGGGAGCTGTTTTTT | CASRATGLSSNTGELFF
TRBJ2-5 | . | . | TRBV2 | TGTGCCAGCAGTCGTGCTACCCCGGAGACCCAGTACTTC | CASSRATPETQYF
TRBJ2-1 | . | few | TRBV29-1 | TGCAGCGTCAGACTAACAAAGAGGAATGAGCAGTTCTTC | CSVRLTKRNEQFF
TRBJ2-2 | . | many | TRBV11-3 | TGTGCCAGCAGCTTAGGGACTTTCACCGGGGAGCTGTTTTTT | CASSLGTFTGELFF
TRBJ2-7 | TRBD2 | . | TRBV20-1 | TGCAGTGCTAGAGATCGAGGCGGGAGTCGCGACGAGCAGTACTTC | CSARDRGGSRDEQYF
TRBJ2-2 | . | many | TRBV24-1 | TGTGCCACCAGTGATTCCCATGGATTTCTTACCGGGGAGCTGTTTTTT | CATSDSHGFLTGELFF
TRBJ2-1 | . | . | TRBV6-2/TRBV6-3 | TGTGCCAGCAGGGGGGCCCTACTCTACAATGAGCAGTTCTTC | CASRGALLYNEQFF
TRBJ1-2 | . | few | TRBV25-1 | TGTGCCAGCAGTAAATTTGGGGATCTCGATGGCTACACCTTC | CASSKFGDLDGYTF
TRBJ1-2 | . | many | TRBV25-1 | TGTGCCAGCAGTGAAGAGGGGAGAGGTGGCTACACCTTC | CASSEEGRGGYTF
TRBJ1-3 | . | few | TRBV28 | TGTGCCAGCAGCCTCCAGGGTCCGAGCTCTGGAAACACCATATATTTT | CASSLQGPSSGNTIYF
TRBJ2-1 | . | few | TRBV7-3 | TGTGCCAGCAGCTTATTAAGCGGGTCTACCTACAATGAGCAGTTCTTC | CASSLLSGSTYNEQFF
TRBJ2-1 | . | . | TRBV29-1 | TGCAGCGTTGACAGGGCGAGAAATGAGCAGTTCTTC | CSVDRARNEQFF
TRBJ1-2 | TRBD1 | few | TRBV6-1 | TGTGCCAGCAACACAGGGGGCGTGGGCTATGGCTACACCTTC | CASNTGGVGYGYTF
TRBJ1-2 | TRBD1 | . | TRBV6-4 | TGTGCCAGCAGTCACCAGGGACAGGGGGGCTATGGCTACACCTTC | CASSHQGQGGYGYTF
TRBJ2-5 | . | many | TRBV20-1 | TGCAGTGCTAGAGCATCACAGGGACACTGGTACTTC | CSARASQGHWYF
TRBJ2-1 | TRBD2 | few | TRBV3-1 | TGTGCCAGCAGCCAAGTAGCGGGAGCCTACAATGAGCAGTTCTTC | CASSQVAGAYNEQFF
TRBJ2-1 | . | few | TRBV7-2 | TGTGCCAGCAGCTTAGCGCTGGGGGCCTTCAATGAGCAGTTCTTC | CASSLALGAFNEQFF
TRBJ2-1 | . | . | TRBV4-2 | TGTGCCAGCAGCCAGGGAGGGGGGGATGAGCAGTTCTTC | CASSQGGGDEQFF
TRBJ1-4 | . | . | TRBV4-2 | TGTGCCAGCAGCCAAGGTCCGTCACCAACTAATGAAAAACTGTTTTTT | CASSQGPSPTNEKLFF
TRBJ2-1 | . | . | TRBV15 | TGTGCCACCAGCACGCGACGTGAGCAGTTCTTC | CATSTRREQFF
TRBJ2-3 | TRBD1 | . | TRBV20-1 | TGCAGTGCTAGGGCGGACAGGGGCACAGATACGCAGTATTTT | CSARADRGTDTQYF
TRBJ2-7 | TRBD2 | few | TRBV20-1 | TGCAGTGCTCGCGGACTAGCGGGAGGATACGAGCAGTACTTC | CSARGLAGGYEQYF
TRBJ2-3 | TRBD1 | few | TRBV29-1 | TGCAGCGTTGAAAGGACAGGGGGCTTTGCCACAGATACGCAGTATTTT | CSVERTGGFATDTQYF
TRBJ2-7 | . | . | TRBV7-2 | TGTGCCAGCAGCTCCAGACCAGGGGCTATAAACGAGCAGTACTTC | CASSSRPGAINEQYF
TRBJ1-2 | . | . | TRBV2 | TGTGCCAGCAGTGAATTAAGGTCGCGGGGCTACACCTTC | CASSELRSRGYTF
TRBJ2-5 | TRBD1 | few | TRBV7-9 | TGTGCCAGCAGCGCACAGGGGACCCTTCAAGAGACCCAGTACTTC | CASSAQGTLQETQYF
TRBJ2-2 | . | few | TRBV19 | TGTGCCAGTAGTATAGATGTGAACACCGGGGAGCTGTTTTTT | CASSIDVNTGELFF
TRBJ2-7 | . | many | TRBV3-1 | TGTGCCAGCAGCCAACTAGGTAGAAGCTCCTACGAGCAGTACTTC | CASSQLGRSSYEQYF
TRBJ2-2 | . | few | TRBV11-1 | TGTGCCAGCAGCGACCCAAACAGGGACACCGGGGAGCTGTTTTTT | CASSDPNRDTGELFF
TRBJ2-7 | . | few | TRBV6-6 | TGTGCCAGCAGCACACTCGGGTGGGAGCAGTACTTC | CASSTLGWEQYF
TRBJ2-1 | TRBD2 | few | TRBV10-3 | TGTGCCATCAGTGAGTTGTCTAGCGGGAGGCTTAGTGAGCAGTTCTTC | CAISELSSGRLSEQFF